This TCR beta chain was captured by sequencing in a study of blood T cell repertoires in COVID-19. For the study at large: Acute and convalescent COVID-19 samples came from the United States, Italy and Spain. PBMCs, B-cell-depleted T cells, or T cells were the source of the cDNA or gDNA that made up the material.

In the study's own analysis: It was from reference gene primer amplification that nucleated cell counts were estimated. The method was immunoSEQ multiplex PCR; TCRdb's version includes in-frame clones alone and lacks a portion of them. V and J calls and clone size are those listed in that table; D and trimming were worked out from the DNA. The sample holds 150,000 or so clones, about 80% seen once. The sequencing sample was made of peripheral blood. This receptor was identified in a man aged 55 to 70 with acute or convalescent COVID-19.

The CDR3 region is CSVSLGRRTDTQYF. In DNA form, the CDR3 reads TGCAGCGTTTCATTGGGGCGCCGCACAGATACGCAGTATTTT. V is TRBV29-1 and J is TRBJ2-3; tentative D call: TRBD1 (5 bases). CDR1 and CDR2 (germline): SQVTM, ANQGSEA. Trimming took 5 bases from V and 1 from J, leaving 13 bases between them. The CDR3 runs to 14 residues.